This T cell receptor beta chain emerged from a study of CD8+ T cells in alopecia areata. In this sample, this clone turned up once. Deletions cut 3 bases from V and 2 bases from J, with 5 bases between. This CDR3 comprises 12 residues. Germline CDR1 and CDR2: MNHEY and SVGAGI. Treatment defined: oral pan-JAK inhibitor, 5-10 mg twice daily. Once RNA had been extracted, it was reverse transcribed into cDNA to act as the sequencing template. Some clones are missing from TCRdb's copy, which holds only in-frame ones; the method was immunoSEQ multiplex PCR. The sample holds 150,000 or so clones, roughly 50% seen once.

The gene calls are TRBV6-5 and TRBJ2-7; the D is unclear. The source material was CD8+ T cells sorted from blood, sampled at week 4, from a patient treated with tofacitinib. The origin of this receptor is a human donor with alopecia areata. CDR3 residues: CASSYVPYEQYF. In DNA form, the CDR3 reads TGTGCCAGCAGTTATGTGCCCTACGAGCAGTACTTC.